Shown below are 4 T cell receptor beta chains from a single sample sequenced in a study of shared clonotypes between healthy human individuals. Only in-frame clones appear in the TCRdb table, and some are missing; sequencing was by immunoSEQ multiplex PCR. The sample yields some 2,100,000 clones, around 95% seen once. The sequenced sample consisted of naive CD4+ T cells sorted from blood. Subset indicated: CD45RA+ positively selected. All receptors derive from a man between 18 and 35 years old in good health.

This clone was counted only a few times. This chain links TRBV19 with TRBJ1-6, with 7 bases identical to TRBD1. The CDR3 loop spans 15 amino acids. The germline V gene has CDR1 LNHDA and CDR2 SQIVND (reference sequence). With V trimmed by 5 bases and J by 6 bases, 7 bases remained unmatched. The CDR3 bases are TGTGCCAGTAGTTACGCCCGGGACAGTAATTCACCCCTCCACTTT. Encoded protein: CASSYARDSNSPLHF.

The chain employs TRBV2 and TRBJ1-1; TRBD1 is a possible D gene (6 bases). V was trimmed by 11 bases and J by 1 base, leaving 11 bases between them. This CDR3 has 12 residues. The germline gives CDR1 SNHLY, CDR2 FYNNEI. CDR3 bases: TGTGCCCCTAGAGGGGGGAACACTGAAGCTTTCTTT. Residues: CAPRGGNTEAFF.

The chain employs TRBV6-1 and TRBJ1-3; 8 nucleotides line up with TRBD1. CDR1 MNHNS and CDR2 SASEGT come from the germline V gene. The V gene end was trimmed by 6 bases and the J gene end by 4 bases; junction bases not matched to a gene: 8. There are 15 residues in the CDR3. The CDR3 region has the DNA TGTGCCAGCAGGCCAGGACAGGGAGGAGGAAACACCATATATTTT. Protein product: CASRPGQGGGNTIYF.

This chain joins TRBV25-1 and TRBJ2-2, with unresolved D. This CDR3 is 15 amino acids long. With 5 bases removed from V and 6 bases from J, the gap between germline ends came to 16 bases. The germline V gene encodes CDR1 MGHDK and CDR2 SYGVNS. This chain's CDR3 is CASSKHGMVAGELFF. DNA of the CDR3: TGTGCCAGCAGTAAACATGGGATGGTGGCCGGGGAGCTGTTTTTT.